These 32 T cell receptor beta chains share one sample of origin, sequenced in a study of shared clonotypes between healthy human individuals. Profiling relied on immunoSEQ multiplex PCR, and the TCRdb table lists in-frame clones only, not all of them. The sample contains about 2.2 million clones, 85% to 95% of which appear only once. CD45RO-negative CD8 cells positively selected for CCR7 made up the naive population, which excluded terminally differentiated effector memory CD45RA+ cells. What was sequenced was naive CD8+ T cells from PBMCs. Every receptor here comes from a man between 18 and 35 years old in good health. Some clones in this sample may be carry-over from other donors' samples.

This clone was counted between two and nine times. The chain employs TRBV29-1 and TRBJ1-4, with D maybe TRBD1 (6 bases). The CDR3 is 15 residues long. CDR1 is SQVTM, CDR2 ANQGSEA, per germline. V shed 1 base and J shed 7 bases, with 16 bases lying between them. CDR3 sequence: CSVEGGLGQSEKLFF. The CDR3 DNA sequence: TGCAGCGTTGAAGGGGGGTTAGGACAGAGTGAAAAACTGTTTTTT.

On this clone: The sample holds other DNA sequences that translate to the same CDR3. The V call is TRBV7-9, the J call TRBJ2-1; 7 bases are a match to TRBD1. V lost 4 bases to trimming and J lost 1 base; unmatched junction nucleotides: 4. CDR1 SEHNR and CDR2 FQNEAQ come from the germline V gene (reference sequence). The CDR3 consists of 15 residues. This chain's CDR3 is CASSSTTGSYNEQFF. CDR3 nucleotide sequence: TGTGCCAGCAGCTCAACGACAGGGTCCTACAATGAGCAGTTCTTC.

The chain combines TRBV19 with TRBJ1-1; D ambiguous. Trimming removed 7 bases from V and 0 bases from J, with 9 bases in between. The CDR3 consists of 13 residues. CDR1 and CDR2 (germline): LNHDA, SQIVND (reference sequence). CDR3 region: CASIATLNTEAFF. The CDR3 DNA sequence: TGTGCCAGTATCGCGACACTGAACACTGAAGCTTTCTTT. Looking up the rest from reference TRBV19 and TRBJ1-1 gives the full variable domain: DGGITQSPKYLFRKEGQNVTLSCEQNLNHDAMYWYRQDPGQGLRLIYYSQIVNDFQKGDIAEGYSVSREKKESFPLTVTSAQKNPTAFYLCASIATLNTEAFFGQGTRLTVV.

V is TRBV7-9 and J is TRBJ1-1, with 8 bases that match TRBD1. CDR3 length: 15 residues. Unmatched junction bases numbered 6, after V lost 5 bases and J lost 1 base. Germline-derived CDR1 and CDR2 are SEHNR and FQNEAQ (reference sequence). CDR3 DNA: TGTGCCAGCAGCCCGACGGACAGGGAGAACACTGAAGCTTTCTTT. Its protein is CASSPTDRENTEAFF.

The genes are TRBV28 and TRBJ1-3; maybe TRBD1 (5 bases). Germline V gives CDR1 MDHEN, CDR2 SYDVKM. This CDR3 is built from 15 residues. Trimming left V 5 bases short and J 0 bases short, with 11 bases between. CDR3 in DNA: TGTGCCAGCAGTGCAGAGAGGGGCTCTGGAAACACCATATATTTT. This codes for CASSAERGSGNTIYF.

The chain uses TRBV29-1 and TRBJ2-1; D is uncertain. This CDR3 is built from 14 residues. Trimming removed 2 bases at V and 8 bases at J, with 16 bases between. Germline CDR1 SQVTM, CDR2 ANQGSEA. CDR3 in amino acids: CSVEFGRLIDEQFF. The CDR3 coding sequence is TGCAGCGTTGAATTCGGACGACTTATCGATGAGCAGTTCTTC.

V gene TRBV6-6 combines with J gene TRBJ2-1, with 10 bases that match TRBD2. Germline trimming cut 0 bases from V and 6 bases from J; bases unmatched to any gene: 5. The CDR3 is made up of 16 amino acids. From germline, CDR1 is MNHNY and CDR2 SVGAGI (reference sequence). The CDR3 DNA follows: TGTGCCAGCAGTTACTCCGGTCTAGCGGGGGTCAATGAGCAGTTCTTC. Translated: CASSYSGLAGVNEQFF.

The chain links TRBV7-2 to TRBJ2-1; no clear D gene. Germline assignment: CDR1 SGHTA and CDR2 FQGNSA. This CDR3 has 15 amino acids. V shed 4 bases and J shed 8 bases, with 18 bases lying between them. CDR3 loop: CASSSPASWADEQFF. Here the CDR3 DNA reads TGTGCCAGCAGCTCCCCCGCTAGTTGGGCCGATGAGCAGTTCTTC. Together with reference TRBV7-2 and TRBJ2-1, the CDR3 gives the full variable domain: GAGVSQSPSNKVTEKGKDVELRCDPISGHTALYWYRQSLGQGLEFLIYFQGNSAPDKSGLPSDRFSAERTGGSVSTLTIQRTQQEDSAVYLCASSSPASWADEQFFGPGTRLTVL.

This chain uses TRBV28 with TRBJ2-1; D ambiguous. CDR1 MDHEN and CDR2 SYDVKM come from the germline V gene. The CDR3 runs 14 residues. Trimming left V 1 base short and J 1 base short, with 5 bases between. CDR3 sequence reads: CASSLSTSYNEQFF. For the CDR3, the DNA is TGTGCCAGCAGTTTATCGACGTCCTACAATGAGCAGTTCTTC.

The chain carries TRBV5-1 and TRBJ2-5; TRBD1 matches at 9 bases. Germline CDR1 is SGHRS and CDR2 is YFSETQ. V lost 4 bases to trimming and J lost 4 bases; unmatched junction nucleotides: 14. The CDR3 loop spans 17 amino acids. CDR3 protein: CASSPPPRDREGETQYF. The DNA of the CDR3 is TGCGCCAGCAGCCCCCCACCCCGGGACAGGGAAGGAGAGACCCAGTACTTC.

This clone occurred many times. The V call is TRBV15, the J call TRBJ2-5; 7 bases are a match to TRBD2. The germline gives CDR1 LNHNV, CDR2 YYDKDF (reference sequence). This CDR3 contains 16 residues. Trimming at V came to 8 bases and at J to 2 bases, leaving 14 bases not matched to a gene. In DNA form, the CDR3 reads TGTGCCACCCGGGGTGGGGCTAGCGGACTACAAGAGACCCAGTACTTC. The encoded protein is CATRGGASGLQETQYF.

This clone came up once. This specimen includes other DNA sequences encoding the same CDR3. The chain joins TRBV7-9 to TRBJ2-7; D not resolved. Trimming pared 5 bases from V and 3 bases from J, leaving 11 bases between. CDR3 length: 13 amino acids. The V gene's germline CDR1 is SEHNR and CDR2 FQNEAQ (reference sequence). This CDR3 reads CASSLGTGYEQYF. CDR3 bases: TGTGCCAGCAGCCTGGGAACGGGCTACGAGCAGTACTTC.

About this clone: Other DNA sequences in this specimen translate into the identical CDR3. The chain recombines TRBV5-1 with TRBJ2-1, with D perhaps matching TRBD1 (8 bases). The CDR3 has 14 amino acids. Trimming took off 1 base at V and 6 bases at J, with 11 bases between the two ends. CDR1 is SGHRS and CDR2 is YFSETQ in the germline V gene. CDR3 region: CASSLYRGGNEQFF. The CDR3, as DNA: TGCGCCAGCAGCTTGTACAGGGGGGGCAATGAGCAGTTCTTC.

J is TRBJ1-5 and V is TRBV6-1; 7 nucleotides match TRBD1. J was trimmed by 7 bases and V by 8 bases; bases with no gene match: 11. The V gene's germline CDR1 is MNHNS and CDR2 SASEGT. CDR3 length: 14 residues. This chain's CDR3 is CASDRRGPLQPQHF. CDR3 nucleotides: TGTGCCAGCGACCGAAGGGGGCCACTACAGCCCCAGCATTTT.

This rearrangement joins TRBV28 to TRBJ2-3; a weak D match, TRBD2 (5 bases). The CDR3 is 14 amino acids. Trimming pared 8 bases from V and 4 bases from J, leaving 16 bases between. Germline V gene lookup returns CDR1 MDHEN and CDR2 SYDVKM. The CDR3 loop is CASSHRAVSDTQYF. The CDR3 bases are TGTGCCAGCTCCCACCGAGCGGTATCAGATACGCAGTATTTT.

This chain links TRBV27 with TRBJ2-1, with TRBD2 as a possible D gene (5 bases). V lost 2 bases and J lost 3, with 8 bases in between. Germline loops: CDR1 MNHEY, CDR2 SMNVEV (reference sequence). This CDR3 has 14 amino acids. The CDR3 bases are TGTGCCAGCAGTTTAGTCGGGAACTACAATGAGCAGTTCTTC. This codes for CASSLVGNYNEQFF.

The chain links TRBV7-9 to TRBJ2-3; D not certain. Germline loops: CDR1 SEHNR, CDR2 FQNEAQ (reference sequence). The CDR3 is made up of 12 amino acids. V was cut by 4 bases and J by 6 bases, with 8 bases left in between. CDR3 sequence reads: CASSSEVDTQYF. The DNA for the CDR3 is TGTGCCAGCAGCTCCGAGGTCGATACGCAGTATTTT. The variable domain in full, with the rest retrieved from reference TRBV7-9 and TRBJ2-3, is DTGVSQNPRHKITKRGQNVTFRCDPISEHNRLYWYRQTLGQGPEFLTYFQNEAQLEKSRLLSDRFSAERPKGSFSTLEIQRTEQGDSAMYLCASSSEVDTQYFGPGTRLTVL.

J is TRBJ2-2 and V is TRBV9, with 10 nucleotides matching TRBD1. CDR1 and CDR2 from the germline V gene are SGDLS and YYNGEE. V trimming: 3 bases; J trimming: 0 bases; junction bases outside the gene matches: 5. The CDR3 has 17 residues. The CDR3 region is CASSGPGQGPNTGELFF. The CDR3 DNA reads as TGTGCCAGCAGCGGACCGGGACAGGGGCCGAACACCGGGGAGCTGTTTTTT. Full variable domain (outside the CDR3, taken from reference TRBV9 and TRBJ2-2): DSGVTQTPKHLITATGQRVTLRCSPRSGDLSVYWYQQSLDQGLQFLIQYYNGEERAKGNILERFSAQQFPDLHSELNLSSLELGDSALYFCASSGPGQGPNTGELFFGEGSRLTVL.

The chain recombines TRBV7-2 with TRBJ2-7; D ambiguous. Germline values: CDR1 SGHTA, CDR2 FQGNSA. Trimming removed 1 base from V and 6 bases from J, with 13 bases in between. This CDR3 is built from 14 residues. The chain's CDR3 is CASSLGPSGVEQYF. The CDR3, as DNA: TGTGCCAGCAGCTTAGGCCCGAGTGGGGTCGAGCAGTACTTC.

The chain has TRBV19 and TRBJ2-7, with TRBD2 matching over 12 bases. The CDR3 totals 15 residues. The germline CDR1 and CDR2 sequences are LNHDA and SQIVND (reference sequence). Losses at the gene ends were 5 bases for V and 4 bases for J; bases not matched to a gene: 6. The CDR3 DNA follows: TGTGCCAGTAGTCTGACTAGCGGGAGTACGTACGAGCAGTACTTC. It is translated as CASSLTSGSTYEQYF.

In the case of this clone: Additional DNA sequences in this sample encode the identical CDR3. The chain joins TRBV5-1 to TRBJ1-4; D unresolved. In germline, CDR1 is SGHRS, CDR2 YFSETQ. There are 14 residues in the CDR3. The ends were cut back, 2 bases at V and 4 bases at J, with 9 bases in the middle. The CDR3 reads CASSLGVLNEKLFF. CDR3 in DNA: TGCGCCAGCAGCTTAGGAGTCCTTAATGAAAAACTGTTTTTT.

Turning to this clone: Other DNA variants within this sample encode the same CDR3. CDR3: CASSFGRNYEQYF. DNA of the CDR3: TGTGCCAGCAGTTTCGGACGGAACTACGAGCAGTACTTC. The gene calls are TRBV27 and TRBJ2-7; D unclear. The V gene lost 3 bases and the J gene lost 3 bases, with 9 bases spanning the gap. This CDR3 spans 13 amino acids. Germline V gene lookup returns CDR1 MNHEY and CDR2 SMNVEV (reference sequence).

This clone was recorded once. The chain has TRBV6-5 and TRBJ2-2; D is possibly TRBD1 (6 bases). Germline assignment: CDR1 MNHEY and CDR2 SVGAGI. The CDR3 is 13 amino acids. Deletions cut 8 bases from V and 3 bases from J, with 10 bases between. The CDR3 is CASQQGYTGELFF. CDR3 nucleotide sequence: TGTGCCAGCCAACAGGGTTACACCGGGGAGCTGTTTTTT.

The chain is built from TRBV14 and TRBJ2-5; TRBD1 matches at 8 bases. CDR3 size: 15 residues. The junction had 8 bases not matched to a gene; V was cut back by 4 bases and J by 4 bases. CDR1 and CDR2 (germline): SGHDN, FVKESK. The CDR3 coding sequence is TGTGCCAGCAGCCTCGAGACAGGGGAACGAGAGACCCAGTACTTC. This gives the protein CASSLETGERETQYF.

This chain uses TRBV7-8 with TRBJ1-5; 9 nucleotides agree with TRBD1. CDR1 is SGHVS and CDR2 is FQNEAQ in the germline V gene. The CDR3 is 16 residues long. V was pared by 6 bases and J by 6 bases, with 12 bases of the junction left unmatched. CDR3: CASSPDRGVVVQPQHF. The CDR3 nucleotides read TGTGCCAGCAGTCCAGACAGGGGGGTGGTGGTTCAGCCCCAGCATTTT.

Note on this clone: A much larger clone lies one base from this, so it may be a read error. The sample carries other DNA sequences with the same CDR3. This chain connects TRBV28 to TRBJ2-1; D not resolved. The CDR3 length is 10 residues. Germline CDR1 and CDR2: MDHEN and SYDVKM. Trimming removed 6 bases at V and 7 bases at J, with 4 bases between. The CDR3 spells CASSLNEQFF. The CDR3 DNA is TGTGCCAGCAGCTTGAATGAGCAGTTCTTC.

This clone was found a few times. This chain links TRBV27 with TRBJ1-1; D possibly corresponds to TRBD1 (5 bases). Between the trimmed V and J ends, which lost 6 bases and 2 bases, there was a span of 19 bases. Germline CDR1 is MNHEY and CDR2 is SMNVEV (reference sequence). The CDR3 consists of 16 residues. CDR3 in DNA: TGTGCCAGCAGGACGGTGGCAGGGCAGGGAAACACTGAAGCTTTCTTT. It yields the protein CASRTVAGQGNTEAFF.

This chain's CDR3 is CASSDRAATSYEQYF. The CDR3 DNA is TGTGCCAGCAGCGACAGGGCCGCTACCTCCTACGAGCAGTACTTC. The rearrangement links TRBV2 to TRBJ2-7; 7 nucleotides align to TRBD1. This CDR3 is built from 15 residues. CDR1 SNHLY and CDR2 FYNNEI come from the germline V gene. The trim removed 6 bases at V and 0 bases at J, leaving 8 bases unmatched.

The V call is TRBV15, the J call TRBJ2-1, with 8 bases identical to TRBD2. From germline, CDR1 is LNHNV and CDR2 YYDKDF (reference sequence). V was pared by 9 bases and J by 5 bases, with 6 bases of the junction left unmatched. This CDR3 has 13 amino acids. The CDR3, as DNA: TGTGCCACGAGAAGCGGGAGCGACAATGAGCAGTTCTTC. This codes for CATRSGSDNEQFF.

The chain recombines TRBV19 with TRBJ2-2; TRBD1 is a possible D gene (6 bases). CDR1 is LNHDA and CDR2 is SQIVND in the germline V gene (reference sequence). The V gene lost 3 bases and the J gene lost 0 bases, with 14 bases spanning the gap. CDR3 length: 17 residues. CDR3 sequence: CASSIRVGQPNTGELFF. CDR3 nucleotide sequence: TGTGCCAGTAGTATCAGGGTAGGACAGCCGAACACCGGGGAGCTGTTTTTT. The full variable domain, rest sourced from reference TRBV19 and TRBJ2-2, is DGGITQSPKYLFRKEGQNVTLSCEQNLNHDAMYWYRQDPGQGLRLIYYSQIVNDFQKGDIAEGYSVSREKKESFPLTVTSAQKNPTAFYLCASSIRVGQPNTGELFFGEGSRLTVL.

The gene calls are TRBV10-1 and TRBJ2-7; 12 bases are shared with TRBD2. The CDR3 runs 17 residues. V lost 6 bases to trimming and J lost 0 bases; unmatched junction nucleotides: 9. CDR1 and CDR2 (germline): WNHNN, SYGVQD (reference sequence). In nucleotides, the CDR3 is TGCGCCAGCAGGGGGGAGACTAGCGGGAGTAGCTCCTACGAGCAGTACTTC. Its protein product is CASRGETSGSSSYEQYF.

The chain links TRBV4-1 to TRBJ2-2; no clear D gene. The CDR3 spans 15 residues. CDR1 MGHRA and CDR2 YSYEKL come from the germline V gene. V was pared by 1 base and J by 2 bases, with 8 bases between. In nucleotides, the CDR3 is TGCGCCAGCAGCCAAGGAATGGGAAACACCGGGGAGCTGTTTTTT. This encodes CASSQGMGNTGELFF.